Listed below are T cell receptor beta chains from one sample, sequenced in a study of siplizumab effects on memory and regulatory T cells. Method: immunoSEQ multiplex PCR; TCRdb's copy keeps in-frame clones and lacks some. Of 95,000 to 110,000 clones in the sample, 93% were seen once. The sample taken for sequencing was Tregs sorted from blood. The receptors derive from a human donor in good health. Each CDR3 is given with its conserved first and last residue. D genes are given only for firm matches. Expanded clones are given a class, and other clones once, few, many or no size at all.

NA	TRBV19	NA	TRBJ2-1	TGTGCCAGTAGTATTCGGGGAACAGGGCGCAATGAGCAGTTCTTC	CASSIRGTGRNEQFF
NA	TRBV30	NA	TRBJ1-1	TGTGCCTGGAGTGTACGCCTCACAGACCCCACTGAAGCTTTCTTT	CAWSVRLTDPTEAFF
TRBD1	TRBV7-8	NA	TRBJ1-5	TGTGCCAGCAGCTTGTTAATGGGACAGAAAAGTCAGCCCCAGCATTTT	CASSLLMGQKSQPQHF
TRBD2	TRBV7-2	NA	TRBJ2-5	TGTGCCAGCAGCCAGACTAGCGGCAGACAAGAGACCCAGTACTTC	CASSQTSGRQETQYF
TRBD1	TRBV2	NA	TRBJ1-3	TGTGCCAGCAGCTCGATAGGGACAGGGGGAAACACCATATATTTT	CASSSIGTGGNTIYF
NA	TRBV19	NA	TRBJ1-5	TGTGCCAGTAGTGCCAGACCCGGGCCTCGAAGTCAGCCCCAGCATTTT	CASSARPGPRSQPQHF
NA	TRBV6-5	NA	TRBJ1-4	TGTGCCAGCAGTTACTCGGTTTCGGGGTCAAAACTGTTTTTT	CASSYSVSGSKLFF
NA	TRBV15	NA	TRBJ1-2	TGTGCCACCAGCAGAGATACAGCAACCCGTTATCGCTACACCTTC	CATSRDTATRYRYTF
TRBD1	TRBV18	NA	TRBJ1-1	TGTGCCAGCTCACCACGCCCTGACAGGGACACTGAAGCTTTCTTT	CASSPRPDRDTEAFF
NA	TRBV21-1	NA	TRBJ2-1	TGTGCCAGCAGCAACCCGAGGGATGACAGGGGGCTATCGTACAATGAGCAGTTCTTC	CASSNPRDDRGLSYNEQFF
NA	TRBV6-1	NA	TRBJ1-2	TGTGCCAGCAGTGAGTCCCGACTGAACTATGGCTACACCTTC	CASSESRLNYGYTF
TRBD1	TRBV7-8	NA	TRBJ2-7	TGTGCCAGCACCGCAAGGGACAGATACTACGAGCAGTACTTC	CASTARDRYYEQYF
NA	TRBV7-6	NA	TRBJ2-3	TGTGCCAGCCGGCTAGGATCCACAGATACGCAGTATTTT	CASRLGSTDTQYF
NA	TRBV5-1	NA	TRBJ2-7	TGCGCCAGCAGCTTGGACGTCAATGGTTACGAGCAGTACTTC	CASSLDVNGYEQYF
NA	TRBV6-1	NA	TRBJ2-7	TGTGCCAGCACCGGAGGCTGGGGTCCGCTTTACGAGCAGTACTTC	CASTGGWGPLYEQYF
TRBD1	TRBV19	once	TRBJ1-1	TGTGCCAGTAGATTGGCCCGGGACAGGACGAACACTGAAGCTTTCTTT	CASRLARDRTNTEAFF
NA	TRBV7-9	NA	TRBJ2-1	TGTGCCAGCAGCCAGAGGGGGGATGAGCAGTTCTTC	CASSQRGDEQFF
NA	TRBV19	once	TRBJ1-5	TGTGCCAGCCAACTCACAGGGTATCAGCCCCAGCATTTT	CASQLTGYQPQHF
NA	TRBV2	NA	TRBJ1-2	TGTGCCAGCAGGGGGGGGTATGGCTACACCTTC	CASRGGYGYTF
TRBD1	TRBV5-1	NA	TRBJ2-3	TGCGCCAGCAGCTTTCCCCCGGGACAGAGCACAGATACGCAGTATTTT	CASSFPPGQSTDTQYF
TRBD1	TRBV5-8	NA	TRBJ1-2	TGTGCCAGCAGCCACCGGGACAGGGGTGGATACTATGGCTACACCTTC	CASSHRDRGGYYGYTF
TRBD1	TRBV7-3	NA	TRBJ2-5	TGTGCCAGCAGCTTGACAGGGGGCCTAGAGACCCAGTACTTC	CASSLTGGLETQYF
NA	TRBV9	NA	TRBJ2-1	TGTGCCAGCAGCGTACGCGGCGGACCGAGCTCCTACAATGAGCAGTTCTTC	CASSVRGGPSSYNEQFF
NA	TRBV12-5	NA	TRBJ1-2	TGTGCTAGTGGCCCCTCGACAGTAAACTATGGCTACACCTTC	CASGPSTVNYGYTF
TRBD2	TRBV6-5	NA	TRBJ2-7	TGTGCCAGCAGTTACACTAGCGGGAGCTCCTACGAGCAGTACTTC	CASSYTSGSSYEQYF
TRBD1	TRBV2	NA	TRBJ1-1	TGTGCCAGCAGTAACTCACGACAGGGGTGGAATGAAGCTTTCTTT	CASSNSRQGWNEAFF
NA	TRBV21-1	few	TRBJ1-5	TGTGCCAGCAGCATTAGGGGCAATCAGCCCCAGCATTTT	CASSIRGNQPQHF
NA	TRBV11-3	NA	TRBJ2-5	TGTGCCAGCAGCTTGAGAGGGGGGGGAGAGACCCAGTACTTC	CASSLRGGGETQYF